Following are 2 T cell receptor beta chains from one sample sequenced in a study of blood T cells in healthy people across ages. For the second PCR, which ran for about 6 to 11 cycles, a sample-barcoded 5' primer and a J-beta primer mix were used. TCRdb itself ran the 5' RACE reads through MiXCR, one entry per CDR3 protein. Of some 1.8 million distinct CDR3 sequences listed, about two fifths are singletons. The sample taken for sequencing was blood. These receptors were collected from a human donor in good health.

The chain uses TRBV5-6 and TRBJ2-5, with a possible D match to TRBD2 (6 bases). The ends were cut back, 2 bases at V and 0 bases at J, with 17 bases in the middle. Germline CDR1 and CDR2: SGHDT and YYEEEE. The CDR3 loop spans 17 amino acids. CDR3 loop: CASSFSAGDWYQETQYF. In nucleotides, the CDR3 is TGTGCCAGCAGCTTTTCCGCTGGGGACTGGTACCAAGAGACCCAGTACTTC.

A remark on this clonotype: Germline is not matched at one junction end, which may reflect a read error. The chain links TRBV7-9 to TRBJ2-3; 9 nucleotides line up with TRBD2. Germline V gene data show CDR1 as SEHNR and CDR2 as FQNEAQ (reference sequence). CDR3 length equals 16 residues. This CDR3 reads CASSLDRTSVADTQYF. CDR3 sequence (DNA): TGTGCCAGCAGCTTAGATAGGACTAGCGTGGCAGATACACAGTATTTT. Full variable domain (outside the CDR3, taken from reference TRBV7-9 and TRBJ2-3): DTGVSQNPRHKITKRGQNVTFRCDPISEHNRLYWYRQTLGQGPEFLTYFQNEAQLEKSRLLSDRFSAERPKGSFSTLEIQRTEQGDSAMYLCASSLDRTSVADTQYFGPGTRLTVL.